This TCR beta chain was identified in a study of spatial heterogeneity in lung cancer. Overall study findings and caveats: Compared with follow-up, resection was when ubiquitous expanded tumor TCRs appeared in blood more.

The time point was: sample taken at primary tumor resection. From tumor, nontumor lung or frozen PBMC, whole RNA was taken unsorted for sequencing. Each TCR cDNA molecule bore a unique molecular identifier. TCRdb ran MiXCR on the 5' RACE reads and lists one entry per CDR3 protein. The sample consists of some 38,000 distinct CDR3 sequences, 6.5% to 9.5% of them appearing once. The CDR3 covers 12 residues. Trimming took off 3 bases at V and 4 bases at J, with 5 bases between the two ends. This clonotype has only a few counts. Antigen unknown. Sample: PBMCs, taken at surgery. The receptor comes from a male donor with early-stage non-small cell lung cancer. The rearrangement joins TRBV12-3 or TRBV12-4 to TRBJ2-3; D is ambiguous. The CDR3 sequence is CASSFRADTQYF. DNA of the CDR3: TGTGCCAGCAGTTTCCGGGCAGATACGCAGTATTTT.